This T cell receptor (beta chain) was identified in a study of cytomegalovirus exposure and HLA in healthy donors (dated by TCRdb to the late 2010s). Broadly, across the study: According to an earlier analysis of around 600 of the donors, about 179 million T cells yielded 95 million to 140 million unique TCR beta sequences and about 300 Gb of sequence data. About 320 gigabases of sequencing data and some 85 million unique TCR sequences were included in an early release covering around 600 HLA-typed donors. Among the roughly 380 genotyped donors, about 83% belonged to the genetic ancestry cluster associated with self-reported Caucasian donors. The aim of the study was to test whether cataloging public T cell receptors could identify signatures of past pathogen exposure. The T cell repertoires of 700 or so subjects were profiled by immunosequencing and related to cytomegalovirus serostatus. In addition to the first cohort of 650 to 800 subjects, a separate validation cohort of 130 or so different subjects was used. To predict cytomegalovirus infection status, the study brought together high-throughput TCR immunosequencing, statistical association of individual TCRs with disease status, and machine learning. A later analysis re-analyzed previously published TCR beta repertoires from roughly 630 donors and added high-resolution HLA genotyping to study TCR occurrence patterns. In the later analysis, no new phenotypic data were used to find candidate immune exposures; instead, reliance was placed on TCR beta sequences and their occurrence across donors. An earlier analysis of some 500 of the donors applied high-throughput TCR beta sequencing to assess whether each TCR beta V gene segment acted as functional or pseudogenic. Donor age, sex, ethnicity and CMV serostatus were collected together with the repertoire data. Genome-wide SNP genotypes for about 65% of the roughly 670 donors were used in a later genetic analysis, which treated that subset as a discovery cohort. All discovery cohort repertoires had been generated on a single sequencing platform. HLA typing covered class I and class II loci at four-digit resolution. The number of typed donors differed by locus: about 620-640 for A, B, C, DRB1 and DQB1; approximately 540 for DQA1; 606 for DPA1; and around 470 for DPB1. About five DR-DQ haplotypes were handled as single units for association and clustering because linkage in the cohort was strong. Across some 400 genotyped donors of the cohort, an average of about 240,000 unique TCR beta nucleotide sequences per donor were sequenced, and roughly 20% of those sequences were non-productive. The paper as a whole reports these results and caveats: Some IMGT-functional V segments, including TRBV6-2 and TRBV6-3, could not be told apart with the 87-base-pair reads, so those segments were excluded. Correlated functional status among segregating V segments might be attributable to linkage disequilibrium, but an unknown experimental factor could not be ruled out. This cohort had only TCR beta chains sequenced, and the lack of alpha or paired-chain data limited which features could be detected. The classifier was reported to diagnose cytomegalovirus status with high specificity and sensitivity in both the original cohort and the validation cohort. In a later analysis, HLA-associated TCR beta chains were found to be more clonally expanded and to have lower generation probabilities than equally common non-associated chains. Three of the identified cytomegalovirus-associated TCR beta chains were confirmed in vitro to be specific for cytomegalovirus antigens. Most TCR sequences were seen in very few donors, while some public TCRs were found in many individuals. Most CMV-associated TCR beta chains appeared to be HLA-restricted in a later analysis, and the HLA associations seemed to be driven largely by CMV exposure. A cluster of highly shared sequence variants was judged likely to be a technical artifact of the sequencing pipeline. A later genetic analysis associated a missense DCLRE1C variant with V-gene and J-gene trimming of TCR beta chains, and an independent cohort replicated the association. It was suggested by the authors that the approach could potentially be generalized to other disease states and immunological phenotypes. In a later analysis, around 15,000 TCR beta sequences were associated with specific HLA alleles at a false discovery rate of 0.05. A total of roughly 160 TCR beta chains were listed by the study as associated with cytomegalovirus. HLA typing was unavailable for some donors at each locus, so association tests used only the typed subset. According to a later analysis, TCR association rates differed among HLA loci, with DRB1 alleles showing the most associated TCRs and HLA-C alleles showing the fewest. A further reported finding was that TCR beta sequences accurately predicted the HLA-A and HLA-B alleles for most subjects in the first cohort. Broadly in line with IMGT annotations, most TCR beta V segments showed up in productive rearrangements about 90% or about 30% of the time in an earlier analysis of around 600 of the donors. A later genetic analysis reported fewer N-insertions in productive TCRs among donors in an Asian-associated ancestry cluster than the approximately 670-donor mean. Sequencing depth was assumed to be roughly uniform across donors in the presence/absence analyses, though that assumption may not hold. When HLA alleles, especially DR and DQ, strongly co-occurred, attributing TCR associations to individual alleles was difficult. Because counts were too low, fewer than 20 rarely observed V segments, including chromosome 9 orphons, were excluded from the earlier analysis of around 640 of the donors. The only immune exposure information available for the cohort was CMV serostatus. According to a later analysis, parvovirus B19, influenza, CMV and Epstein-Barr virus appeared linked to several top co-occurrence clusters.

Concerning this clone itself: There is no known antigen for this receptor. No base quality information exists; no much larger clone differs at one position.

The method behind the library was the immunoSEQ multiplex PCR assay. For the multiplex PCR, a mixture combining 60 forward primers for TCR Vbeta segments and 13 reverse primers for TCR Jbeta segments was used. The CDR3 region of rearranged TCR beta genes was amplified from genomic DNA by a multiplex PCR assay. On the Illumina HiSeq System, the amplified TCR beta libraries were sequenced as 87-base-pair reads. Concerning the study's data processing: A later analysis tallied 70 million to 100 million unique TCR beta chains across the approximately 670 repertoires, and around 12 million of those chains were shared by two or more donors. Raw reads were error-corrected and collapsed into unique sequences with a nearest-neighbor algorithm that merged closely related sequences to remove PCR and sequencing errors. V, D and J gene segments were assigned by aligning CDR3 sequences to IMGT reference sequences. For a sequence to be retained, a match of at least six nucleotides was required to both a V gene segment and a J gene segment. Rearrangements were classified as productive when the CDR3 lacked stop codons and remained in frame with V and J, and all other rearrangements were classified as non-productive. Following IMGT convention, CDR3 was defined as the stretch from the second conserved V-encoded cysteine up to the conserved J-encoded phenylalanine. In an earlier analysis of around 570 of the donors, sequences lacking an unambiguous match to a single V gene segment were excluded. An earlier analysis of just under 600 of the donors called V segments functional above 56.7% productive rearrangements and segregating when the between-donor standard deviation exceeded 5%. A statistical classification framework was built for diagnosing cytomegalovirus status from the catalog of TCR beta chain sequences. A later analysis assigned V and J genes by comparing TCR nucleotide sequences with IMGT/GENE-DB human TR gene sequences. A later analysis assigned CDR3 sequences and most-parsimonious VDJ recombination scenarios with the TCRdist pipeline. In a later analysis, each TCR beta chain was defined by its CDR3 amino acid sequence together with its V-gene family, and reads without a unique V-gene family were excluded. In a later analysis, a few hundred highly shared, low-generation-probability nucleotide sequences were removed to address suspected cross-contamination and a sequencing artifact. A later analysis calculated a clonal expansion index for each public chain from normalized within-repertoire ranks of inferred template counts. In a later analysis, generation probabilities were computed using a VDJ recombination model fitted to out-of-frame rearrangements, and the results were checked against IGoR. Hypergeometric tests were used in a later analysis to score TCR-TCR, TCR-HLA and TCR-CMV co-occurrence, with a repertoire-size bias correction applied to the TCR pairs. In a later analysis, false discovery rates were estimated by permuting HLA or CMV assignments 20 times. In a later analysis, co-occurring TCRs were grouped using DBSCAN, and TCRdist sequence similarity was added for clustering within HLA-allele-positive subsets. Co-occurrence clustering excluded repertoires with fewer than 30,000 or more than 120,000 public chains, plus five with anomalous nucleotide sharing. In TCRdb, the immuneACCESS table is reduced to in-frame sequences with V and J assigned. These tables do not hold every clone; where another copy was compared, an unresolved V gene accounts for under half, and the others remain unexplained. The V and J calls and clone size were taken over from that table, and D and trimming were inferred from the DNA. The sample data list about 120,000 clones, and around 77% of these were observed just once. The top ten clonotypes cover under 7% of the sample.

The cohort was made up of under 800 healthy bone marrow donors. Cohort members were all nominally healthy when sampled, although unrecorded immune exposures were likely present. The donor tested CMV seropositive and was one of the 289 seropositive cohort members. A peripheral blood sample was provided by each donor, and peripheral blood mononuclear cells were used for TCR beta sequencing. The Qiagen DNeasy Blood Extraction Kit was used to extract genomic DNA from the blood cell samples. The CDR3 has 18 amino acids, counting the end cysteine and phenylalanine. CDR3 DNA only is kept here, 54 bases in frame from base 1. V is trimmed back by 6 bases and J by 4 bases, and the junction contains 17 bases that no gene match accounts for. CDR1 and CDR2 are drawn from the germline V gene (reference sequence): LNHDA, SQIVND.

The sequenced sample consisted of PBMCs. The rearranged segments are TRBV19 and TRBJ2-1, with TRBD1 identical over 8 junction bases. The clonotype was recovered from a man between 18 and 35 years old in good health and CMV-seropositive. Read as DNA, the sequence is TGTGCCAGTAGGGGACAGGTCCTAACTAGTCCCTATTACAATGAGCAGTTCTTC. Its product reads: CASRGQVLTSPYYNEQFF.